The 30 T cell receptor beta chains below all came from one sample that was sequenced in a study of CD8 T cells in Susac syndrome (dated by TCRdb to the late 2010s). Library preparation used the immunoSEQ multiplex PCR assay. RNA was extracted with the RNeasy kit and roughly 0.45 to 1 ug was reverse transcribed using random hexamers. TCRdb reworked the public reads: Q25 trimming with fastp, MiXCR clone assembly, productive beta chains retained. Rows are combined by CDR3 protein, so each entry shows the most common genes and DNA. The sample table holds over 350,000 distinct CDR3 sequences, of which around 85% were seen once. The ten largest clones capture 0.09% to 0.15% of the sample. Material: CD8+ T cells from PBMCs. The receptors shown here come from a human donor with multiple sclerosis.

This sequence joins TRBV3-1 and TRBJ2-7, with 9 bases lining up with TRBD1. Germline loops: CDR1 LGHDT, CDR2 YNNKEL (reference sequence). V was clipped by 5 bases and J by 3 bases; unmatched bases: 8. The CDR3 is 15 residues long. Written as DNA, the CDR3 is TGTGCCAGCAGCTTCCGGGACAGGGCAGGCTACGAGCAGTACTTC. This codes for CASSFRDRAGYEQYF.

This clonotype was counted a single time. The rearrangement joins TRBV5-6 to TRBJ2-1; 10 bases fit TRBD2. The germline CDR1 and CDR2 sequences are SGHDT and YYEEEE. V lost 2 bases to trimming and J lost 0 bases; unmatched junction nucleotides: 8. This CDR3 region has 18 residues. This CDR3 reads CASSFSRAGGSSYNEQFF. In DNA, the CDR3 is TGTGCCAGCAGCTTTTCCCGAGCGGGAGGGAGCTCCTACAATGAGCAGTTCTTC.

The V and J genes are TRBV10-3 and TRBJ2-5; no firm D call. This CDR3 is 15 amino acids long. Germline CDR1 is ENHRY and CDR2 is SYGVKD. V was clipped by 0 bases and J by 4 bases, with 12 bases between them. The CDR3 region is CAISESVALGETQYF. The CDR3 nucleotides read TGTGCCATCAGTGAGTCTGTGGCTTTAGGAGAGACCCAGTACTTC.

The rearrangement joins TRBV3-1 to TRBJ1-1, with 10 nucleotides matching TRBD1. V gave up 1 base and J gave up 0 bases; unmatched junction bases: 5. The CDR3 consists of 17 residues. CDR1 and CDR2 (germline): LGHDT, YNNKEL (reference sequence). The CDR3 is CASSQVGQGWLNTEAFF. DNA of the CDR3: TGTGCCAGCAGCCAAGTGGGACAGGGGTGGCTGAACACTGAAGCTTTCTTT.

This chain joins TRBV7-9 and TRBJ2-7, with D uncertain. Germline V gene sequence: CDR1 SEHNR, CDR2 FQNEAQ (reference sequence). V was pared by 1 base and J by 12 bases, with 13 bases between. The CDR3 totals 12 residues. DNA for the CDR3: TGTGCCAGCAGCTTAGGTGCGGCAGGATCGTACTTC. This codes for CASSLGAAGSYF.

The genes are TRBV27 and TRBJ2-1; the match to TRBD2 covers 10 bases. CDR3 length: 15 amino acids. Trimming at V came to 3 bases and at J to 7 bases, leaving 6 bases not matched to a gene. Germline V gene sequence: CDR1 MNHEY, CDR2 SMNVEV (reference sequence). The CDR3: CASSFERGGSNEQFF. The CDR3 DNA is TGTGCCAGCAGTTTCGAGCGGGGGGGCTCGAATGAGCAGTTCTTC.

The rearrangement links TRBV9 to TRBJ2-1; tentatively, D is TRBD1 (6 bases). This CDR3 spans 19 amino acids. Germline V gene data show CDR1 as SGDLS and CDR2 as YYNGEE. The V end was cut by 0 bases, the J end by 2 bases, with 21 bases between. The CDR3 region is CASSVGWGPFQGPYNEQFF. CDR3 DNA sequence: TGTGCCAGCAGCGTAGGGTGGGGGCCTTTTCAAGGGCCCTACAATGAGCAGTTCTTC.

The chain employs TRBV6-6 and TRBJ2-7, with 7 positions matching TRBD1. V was pared by 6 bases and J by 5 bases, with 13 bases of the junction left unmatched. The CDR3 totals 15 residues. The V gene's germline CDR1 is MNHNY and CDR2 SVGAGI (reference sequence). Here the CDR3 DNA reads TGTGCCAGCAGCAACAAAGCCTTGCAGGGGGACGAGCAGTACTTC. It is translated as CASSNKALQGDEQYF.

This sequence joins TRBV4-1 and TRBJ2-1; TRBD1 matches 9 bases. Looked up from germline, CDR1 is MGHRA and CDR2 is YSYEKL. After removal of 0 bases from V and 5 bases from J, the junction contained 8 bases not matched to a gene. The CDR3 totals 17 residues. CDR3 DNA sequence: TGCGCCAGCAGCCAAGAGGACGGGACAGGGTGGGACAATGAGCAGTTCTTC. Protein sequence: CASSQEDGTGWDNEQFF.

This clonotype was recorded only once. The chain uses TRBV11-3 and TRBJ2-3; D is perhaps TRBD2 (5 bases). This CDR3 is 17 amino acids long. Germline loops: CDR1 SGHNT, CDR2 YENEEA. With 5 bases removed from V and 1 base from J, the gap between germline ends came to 19 bases. In DNA, the CDR3 is TGTGCCAGCAGCCGCGCTAGTGCCGAGGGTGGCACAGATACGCAGTATTTT. Protein sequence: CASSRASAEGGTDTQYF.

The chain has TRBV4-1 and TRBJ1-1; D remains unclear. Trimming pared 1 base from V and 3 bases from J, leaving 12 bases between. In germline, CDR1 is MGHRA, CDR2 YSYEKL. This CDR3 region has 15 residues. The CDR3 here is CASSQVAPADTEAFF. As DNA, the CDR3 is TGCGCCAGCAGCCAAGTTGCCCCGGCGGACACTGAAGCTTTCTTT.

This clonotype turned up a few times. CDR3 region: CASSTEREVNIQYF. As DNA, the CDR3 is TGTGCCAGCAGCACAGAGCGGGAGGTCAACATTCAGTACTTC. The chain links TRBV6-1 to TRBJ2-4, with TRBD2 matching over 9 bases. The germline CDR1 and CDR2 sequences are MNHNS and SASEGT. V lost 6 bases to trimming and J lost 7 bases; unmatched junction nucleotides: 7. CDR3 length: 14 amino acids.

This clonotype appeared a single time. The chain uses TRBV7-9 and TRBJ2-7; D unresolved. This CDR3 has 13 amino acids. Trimming stripped 3 bases from V and 5 bases from J, with 11 bases between. Per the germline V gene, CDR1 is SEHNR and CDR2 is FQNEAQ (reference sequence). This CDR3 is CASSFDPQDEQYF. The CDR3 coding sequence is TGTGCCAGCAGCTTCGACCCCCAGGACGAGCAGTACTTC. The variable domain in full, completed from reference TRBV7-9 and TRBJ2-7, reads DTGVSQNPRHKITKRGQNVTFRCDPISEHNRLYWYRQTLGQGPEFLTYFQNEAQLEKSRLLSDRFSAERPKGSFSTLEIQRTEQGDSAMYLCASSFDPQDEQYFGPGTRLTVT.

The chain is built from TRBV2 and TRBJ2-3; 9 bases agree with TRBD1. The V gene's germline CDR1 is SNHLY and CDR2 FYNNEI. Trimming at V came to 6 bases and at J to 4 bases, leaving 11 bases not matched to a gene. The CDR3 sequence is 16 residues long. The DNA of the CDR3 is TGTGCCAGCAGGGGAAGGACAGGGGAGGGCCCAGATACGCAGTATTTT. Translated: CASRGRTGEGPDTQYF.

This clonotype was recorded only once. This chain uses TRBV7-9 with TRBJ1-4; D is unclear. Trimming left V 2 bases short and J 2 bases short, with 12 bases between. This CDR3 region has 16 residues. The germline CDR1 and CDR2 sequences are SEHNR and FQNEAQ (reference sequence). The CDR3 loop is CASSLFPAATNEKLFF. Here the CDR3 DNA reads TGTGCCAGCAGCTTATTCCCCGCAGCGACTAATGAAAAACTGTTTTTT. Together with reference TRBV7-9 and TRBJ1-4, the CDR3 gives the full variable domain: DTGVSQNPRHKITKRGQNVTFRCDPISEHNRLYWYRQTLGQGPEFLTYFQNEAQLEKSRLLSDRFSAERPKGSFSTLEIQRTEQGDSAMYLCASSLFPAATNEKLFFGSGTQLSVL.

The rearrangement uses TRBV10-2 and TRBJ2-5, with 7 nucleotides matching TRBD2. CDR1 and CDR2 (germline): WSHSY, SAAADI. V was pared by 0 bases and J by 2 bases, with 6 bases of the junction left unmatched. This CDR3 spans 16 amino acids. The CDR3 DNA sequence: TGCGCCAGCAGTGAGTCGGGGGGAGGGATTCAAGAGACCCAGTACTTC. Translated: CASSESGGGIQETQYF.

The chain recombines TRBV7-8 with TRBJ2-7, with 10 nucleotides matching TRBD1. Germline-derived CDR1 and CDR2 are SGHVS and FQNEAQ. Trimming cost V 2 bases and J 7 bases; bases outside gene matches: 8. The CDR3 runs to 15 residues. Here the CDR3 DNA reads TGTGCCAGCAGCTTAAGGACAGGGGGTGTTCGTGAGCAGTACTTC. Protein sequence: CASSLRTGGVREQYF.

This clonotype was seen only a few times. This chain links TRBV27 with TRBJ1-2, with D perhaps TRBD1 (5 bases). Trimming took 8 bases from V and 3 from J, leaving 19 bases between them. The CDR3 is made up of 15 amino acids. Germline CDR1 MNHEY, CDR2 SMNVEV (reference sequence). This CDR3 is CASGTYDSSDYGYTF. CDR3 DNA sequence: TGTGCCAGCGGCACATACGACAGCTCCGACTATGGCTACACCTTC.

The rearrangement uses TRBV4-1 and TRBJ2-1, with 9 bases matching TRBD1. The V gene end was trimmed by 3 bases and the J gene end by 1 base; junction bases not matched to a gene: 4. Per the germline V gene, CDR1 is MGHRA and CDR2 is YSYEKL. This CDR3 is built from 16 residues. The CDR3 nucleotides read TGCGCCAGCAGCCAGGGGGACAGGGCATCCTACAATGAGCAGTTCTTC. Protein: CASSQGDRASYNEQFF.

V usage is TRBV6-1 and J usage is TRBJ2-7; 7 bases fit TRBD1. The CDR3 covers 13 residues. Germline CDR1 is MNHNS and CDR2 is SASEGT. Losses at the gene ends were 5 bases for V and 5 bases for J; bases not matched to a gene: 6. CDR3 sequence reads: CASSRTGEDEQYF. The CDR3 coding sequence is TGTGCCAGCAGTCGGACAGGTGAGGACGAGCAGTACTTC.

In DNA form, the CDR3 reads TGTGCCAGCCTCGGCGGGACAGAGATTTCTGGGGCCAACGTCCTGACTTTC. This encodes CASLGGTEISGANVLTF. The rearrangement links TRBV27 to TRBJ2-6; D might be TRBD1 (7 bases). Deletions cut 8 bases from V and 1 base from J, with 18 bases between. CDR3 length: 17 amino acids. The germline gives CDR1 MNHEY, CDR2 SMNVEV (reference sequence). Filled out from reference TRBV27 and TRBJ2-6, the complete variable domain reads EAQVTQNPRYLITVTGKKLTVTCSQNMNHEYMSWYRQDPGLGLRQIYYSMNVEVTDKGDVPEGYKVSRKEKRNFPLILESPSPNQTSLYFCASLGGTEISGANVLTFGAGSRLTVL.

V and J are TRBV5-8 and TRBJ2-2; TRBD1 might be the D (5 bases). Germline V gene lookup returns CDR1 SGHTS and CDR2 YDEGEE. The CDR3 is 15 residues long. Trimming stripped 3 bases from V and 4 bases from J, with 13 bases between. CDR3 bases: TGTGCCAGCAGCTGGGGCCCCGAAGGCACCGGGGAGCTGTTTTTT. The encoded protein is CASSWGPEGTGELFF.

This clonotype came up once. The V call is TRBV28, the J call TRBJ2-3, with D perhaps matching TRBD2 (5 bases). V dropped 6 bases and J dropped 4 bases, with 14 bases sitting between them. Germline V gene lookup returns CDR1 MDHEN and CDR2 SYDVKM. The CDR3 runs to 14 residues. CDR3 in DNA: TGTGCCAGCAGCCCTGAGGGCCGCGCAGATACGCAGTATTTT. It yields the protein CASSPEGRADTQYF.

The chain employs TRBV11-2 and TRBJ2-3; D remains ambiguous. The CDR3 length is 17 residues. Germline V gene lookup returns CDR1 SGHAT and CDR2 FQNNGV. V was clipped by 2 bases and J by 2 bases, with 17 bases between them. The CDR3 DNA reads TGTGCCAGCAGCTTATGGGCCCGGAACATCCCCACAGATACGCAGTATTTT. This gives the protein CASSLWARNIPTDTQYF.

The chain combines TRBV20-1 with TRBJ2-7; TRBD2 is a possible D gene (6 bases). Germline lookup yields CDR1 DFQATT and CDR2 SNEGSKA (reference sequence). V dropped 2 bases and J dropped 0 bases, with 11 bases sitting between them. This CDR3 contains 14 residues. The CDR3 loop is CSARPADYSYEQYF. CDR3 nucleotides: TGCAGTGCTAGACCTGCGGACTACTCCTACGAGCAGTACTTC.

The chain's CDR3 is CASSIGLAPSGNEQFF. The DNA of the CDR3 is TGTGCCAGTAGTATAGGGCTAGCGCCCTCAGGCAATGAGCAGTTCTTC. V usage is TRBV19 and J usage is TRBJ2-1; D perhaps matches TRBD2 (6 bases). Trimming pared 1 base from V and 6 bases from J, leaving 16 bases between. This CDR3 contains 16 residues. From germline, CDR1 is LNHDA and CDR2 SQIVND (reference sequence).

This clonotype was detected once. The chain is built from TRBV5-6 and TRBJ2-1; the D is unclear. The CDR3 loop spans 15 amino acids. V was trimmed by 4 bases and J by 1 base, leaving 12 bases between them. CDR1 is SGHDT and CDR2 is YYEEEE in the germline V gene. The CDR3 loop reads CASSLLSRSYNEQFF. The CDR3 bases are TGTGCCAGCAGCCTACTATCAAGGTCCTACAATGAGCAGTTCTTC.

The rearrangement joins TRBV28 to TRBJ2-1; the D is unclear. Germline CDR1 MDHEN, CDR2 SYDVKM. V was pared by 2 bases and J by 0 bases, with 14 bases between. This CDR3 region has 17 residues. The chain's CDR3 is CASSLGSRRSSYNEQFF. For the CDR3, the DNA is TGTGCCAGCAGTTTAGGGTCTAGACGGAGCTCCTACAATGAGCAGTTCTTC.

This rearrangement joins TRBV9 to TRBJ1-3; possibly TRBD1 for D (6 bases). The CDR3 totals 16 residues. The germline V gene has CDR1 SGDLS and CDR2 YYNGEE. The V and J ends lost 0 bases and 4 bases respectively, with 14 bases between them. The CDR3 region has the DNA TGTGCCAGCAGCGTAGATACAGGGACCTCGGGAAACACCATATATTTT. Protein product: CASSVDTGTSGNTIYF.

The genes are TRBV6-2 or TRBV6-3 and TRBJ2-5; possible D gene TRBD2, 5 bases. The CDR3 sequence is 13 residues long. Between the trimmed V and J ends, which lost 2 bases and 5 bases, there was a span of 9 bases. Germline V gives CDR1 MNHEY, CDR2 SVGEGT. In DNA form, the CDR3 reads TGTGCCAGCAGTTACGCCCGGAGGGAGACCCAGTACTTC. This gives the protein CASSYARRETQYF.